This TCR beta chain emerged from a study of tissue T cells after allogeneic stem cell transplantation. Whole-study context: CD3+ T cells were flow-sorted when enough cells; otherwise DNA extracted directly.

Libraries were prepared by immunoSEQ multiplex PCR; TCRdb keeps only in-frame clonotypes and omits some of them. Of around 25,000 clones listed, roughly nine tenths were seen once; the top ten hold roughly 2%. V lost 2 bases to trimming and J lost 8 bases, with 15 bases between them. CDR1 and CDR2 from the germline V gene are SGHTA and FQGNSA. The CDR3 runs 14 residues. This clonotype was sampled from a male donor aged 60 or over who later had graft-versus-host disease after an allogeneic stem cell transplant. The chain combines TRBV7-2 with TRBJ1-2; D possibly corresponds to TRBD1 (5 bases). The sample in question was blood, obtained before transplantation. CDR3 nucleotide sequence: TGTGCCAGCAGCTTATCCCGGCAGGGAGGGGGCTACACCTTC. This encodes CASSLSRQGGGYTF.